This is a list of T cell receptor beta chains from one sample in a study of monozygotic twins with inflammatory bowel disease. For each CDR3 protein, TCRdb gives one entry from its re-call of the 5' RACE reads, without DNA. The listing contains 190,000 or so distinct CDR3 sequences. Sequencing used blood. The receptors stem from a human donor with ulcerative colitis or Crohn's disease, or a healthy co-twin of an affected twin (not recorded which). The CDR3 runs from the conserved cysteine through the conserved F or W.

v_gene	j_gene	CDR3aa
TRBV2	TRBJ2-5	CASRTGGEETQYF
TRBV5-1	TRBJ1-2	CASSQGQGAFGYTF
TRBV19	TRBJ1-1	CASRTGTNTEAFF
TRBV14	TRBJ2-7	CASSQDQSQGDYEQYF
TRBV2	TRBJ2-7	CASSQTGTSYEQYF
TRBV5-1	TRBJ2-5	CASSAGTEGETQYF
TRBV7-9	TRBJ1-1	CASSLVMRTEAFF
TRBV11-2	TRBJ1-5	CASSFGTGLNQPQHF
TRBV12-3/TRBV12-4	TRBJ2-7	CASSVLEGAAEQYF
TRBV7-9	TRBJ1-1	CASSLAGEAFF
TRBV20-1	TRBJ2-3	CSASSTGASHTDTQYF
TRBV6-1	TRBJ2-5	CASSRTVGAGETQYF
TRBV19	TRBJ2-4	CAVKEATKNIQYF
TRBV7-9	TRBJ2-1	CASSPADEQFF
TRBV11-2	TRBJ2-5	CASSRTSGGALAWETQYF
TRBV24-1	TRBJ2-1	CAINAVRLAGGDEQFF
TRBV2	TRBJ2-2	CARQGEIGELFF
TRBV29-1	TRBJ1-4	CSVRTGTNEKLFF
TRBV5-1	TRBJ2-7	CASTQGGSYEQYF
TRBV25-1	TRBJ2-7	CASSELGGHLETYEQYF
TRBV2	TRBJ2-1	CASSAGLGQGAKVYNEQFF
TRBV9	TRBJ2-1	CASSINNEQFF
TRBV20-1	TRBJ1-1	CSANRATEAFF
TRBV20-1	TRBJ2-3	CSAGSQAGSTDTQYF
TRBV5-1	TRBJ1-1	CASSLRQGGLNTEAFF
TRBV28	TRBJ2-1	CASSYGGLPGSYNEQFF
TRBV12-3/TRBV12-4	TRBJ1-2	CASSESGSYYGYTF
TRBV5-1	TRBJ2-5	CASSPRSRTGQSIGPRETQYF
TRBV10-3	TRBJ1-1	CAISESAGGWSTEAFF
TRBV25-1	TRBJ1-4	CASSGEDSLRTNEKLFF
TRBV2	TRBJ1-6	CASSEVWGAYNSPLHF
TRBV7-2	TRBJ2-7	CASSYTRDRGYEQYF
TRBV5-6	TRBJ2-7	CASRIGTDYEQYF
TRBV15	TRBJ2-1	CATSRDGGRSGEQFF
TRBV20-1	TRBJ2-7	CSISGDRLPYEQYF
TRBV25-1	TRBJ1-2	CASSVPGTGGAGGYTF
TRBV5-1	TRBJ2-1	CASSLPGSYNEQFF
TRBV15	TRBJ2-2	CATSRTPGLPRTGELFF
TRBV20-1	TRBJ1-1	CSADGRRMNTEAFF
TRBV7-9	TRBJ2-2	CASRINRGMTNTGELFF
TRBV7-2	TRBJ2-7	CASSLRSAASYEQYF
TRBV18	TRBJ2-1	CASSPPSHANEQFF
TRBV15	TRBJ1-5	CATSRSNQPQHF
TRBV10-3	TRBJ2-3	CAIGLTAGQTTDTQYF
TRBV2	TRBJ1-3	CASSLRQGAGNTIYF
TRBV15	TRBJ1-4	CATSRDGGTNEKLFF
TRBV7-9	TRBJ1-2	CASSFGQGASGYTF
TRBV6-5	TRBJ2-7	CASSYSTPRLGYEQYF